The entry below gives a single TCR beta chain sequence along with its context. Other DNA sequences within the sample encode an identical CDR3. The data stem from a study of blood T cell repertoires in COVID-19. Across the study: COVID-19 samples collected from the United States, Italy and Spain covered acute and convalescent phases. PBMCs, B-cell-depleted T cells, or T cells were the source of the cDNA or gDNA that made up the material.

The CDR3 covers 16 residues. Unmatched junction bases numbered 14, after V lost 5 bases and J lost 6 bases. In germline, CDR1 is LNHDA, CDR2 SQIVND (reference sequence). In the source study's methods: It was from reference gene primer amplification that nucleated cell counts were estimated. Only in-frame clones appear in the TCRdb table, and some are missing; sequencing was by immunoSEQ multiplex PCR. The V and J calls and the clone size are those of that table, but D and trimming were determined from the DNA. The sample records approximately 120,000 clones, about 85% being singletons. Patients of the Seattle cohort, enrolled during active infection, were followed longitudinally.

Sequenced material: peripheral blood. The chain joins TRBV19 to TRBJ2-7; 9 bases line up with TRBD1. The receptor was derived from a woman of 80 years or more with COVID-19, enrolled during active disease. CDR3 sequence (DNA): TGTGCCAGTAGTTTCTCGTCGGGACAGGGTGTGGGCGAGCAGTACTTC. Its protein is CASSFSSGQGVGEQYF.